This T cell receptor beta chain was captured by sequencing in a study of blood T cell repertoires in COVID-19 (dated by TCRdb to about 2020). For the study in its entirety: The collaborator samples originated in the United States, Italy and Spain and spanned the acute and convalescent phases of COVID-19. Subjects who had been exposed to COVID-19, were actively infected with it, or had recovered from it provided the deeply sampled blood TCRbeta repertoires that made up the dataset. The material from the prospective study consisted of cDNA or gDNA derived from T cells, B-cell-depleted T cells, or PBMCs. Samples were obtained from the ongoing ImmuneRACE study (first 160 participants) and from 1,254 subjects provided by 6 global collaborators. Where available, HLA class I and class II types were taken from metadata supplied by the sample provider and were not determined by assay-based typing. Sample metadata almost always included a de-identified subject ID, COVID-19 status, age in years and sex. A freely available public database, intended as a resource for researchers studying the immune response to SARS-CoV-2, is where the repertoires were released.

Points the paper makes about the study in general: How much clinical and demographic metadata was included differed by source and by participant, and the metadata was provided uncurated.

The immunoSEQ Assay, a bias-controlled multiplex PCR, was used to amplify TCRbeta CDR3 regions from genomic DNA. The original pipeline was this. The number of nucleated cells in each sample was estimated from the amplification of reference gene primers within the assay. To quantify the absolute abundance of each unique TCRbeta CDR3 rearrangement, sequence reads were collapsed and filtered. For each sample, productive Simpson clonality was calculated by taking the square root of Simpson's diversity index across productive rearrangements. Held by TCRdb, this immuneACCESS table contains in-frame sequences only and omits some clones. Under half of the omission traces to an unresolved V gene where checked; the cause of the rest is unknown. V, J and clone size derive from that table, while D and trimming were established from the DNA sequence. This sample gives some 89,000 clones in total; more than 75% of them show up just once. The top ten clonotypes cover roughly 15% of the sample.

A remark on this clone: Its binding antigen is unknown. The input lacks base qualities; no much larger clone sits a single base away.

Each collaborating institution followed its own protocols to collect whole blood in K2EDTA tubes. For TCRbeta analysis, collaborators shipped samples in one of three forms: frozen whole blood, isolated PBMCs, or DNA extracted from either of those sample types. V and J lose 3 bases and 7 bases, and a span of 22 bases separates them. The cysteine opens and the phenylalanine closes a CDR3 of 17 amino acids. Only the CDR3 DNA is retained, 51 bases long and in frame from the first base. From the germline V gene, CDR1 is LGHNA and CDR2 is YSLEER. The chain couples TRBV4-3 to TRBJ2-4; the D gene is perhaps TRBD1, on 6 matching bases. The TCR comes from a human donor in a cohort sampled during active COVID-19. Sequenced material: peripheral blood. The DNA sequence is TGCGCCAGCAGCCAGGGTTGGGTAGGGGACATGCGGAACATTCAGTACTTC. This yields the protein CASSQGWVGDMRNIQYF.